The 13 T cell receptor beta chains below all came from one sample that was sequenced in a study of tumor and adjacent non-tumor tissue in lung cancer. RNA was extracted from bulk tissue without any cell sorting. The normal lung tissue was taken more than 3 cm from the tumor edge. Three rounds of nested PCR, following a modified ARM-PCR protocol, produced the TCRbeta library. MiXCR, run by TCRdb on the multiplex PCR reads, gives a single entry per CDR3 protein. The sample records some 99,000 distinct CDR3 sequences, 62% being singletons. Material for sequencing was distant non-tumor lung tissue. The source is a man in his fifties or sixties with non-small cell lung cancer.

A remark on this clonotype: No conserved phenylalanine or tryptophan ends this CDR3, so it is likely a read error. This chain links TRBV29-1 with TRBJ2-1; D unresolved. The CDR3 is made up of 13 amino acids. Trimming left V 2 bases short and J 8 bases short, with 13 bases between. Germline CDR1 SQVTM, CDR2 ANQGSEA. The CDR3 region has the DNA TGCAGCGTTGAAACCTTCGGGTCCCATGAGCAGTTCTTA. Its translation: CSVETFGSHEQFL.

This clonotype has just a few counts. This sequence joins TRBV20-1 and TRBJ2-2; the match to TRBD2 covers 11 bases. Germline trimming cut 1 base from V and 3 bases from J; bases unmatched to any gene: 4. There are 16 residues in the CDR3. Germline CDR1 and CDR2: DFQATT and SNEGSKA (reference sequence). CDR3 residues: CSARVTSGEHTGELFF. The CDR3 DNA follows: TGCAGTGCTAGAGTGACTAGCGGGGAGCACACCGGGGAGCTGTTTTTT.

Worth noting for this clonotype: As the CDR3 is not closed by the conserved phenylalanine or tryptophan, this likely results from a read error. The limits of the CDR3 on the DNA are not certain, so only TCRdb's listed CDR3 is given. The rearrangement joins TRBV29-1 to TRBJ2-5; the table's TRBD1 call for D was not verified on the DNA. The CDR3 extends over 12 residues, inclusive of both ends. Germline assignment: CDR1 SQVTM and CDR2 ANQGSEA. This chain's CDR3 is CSAREFQETQCL.

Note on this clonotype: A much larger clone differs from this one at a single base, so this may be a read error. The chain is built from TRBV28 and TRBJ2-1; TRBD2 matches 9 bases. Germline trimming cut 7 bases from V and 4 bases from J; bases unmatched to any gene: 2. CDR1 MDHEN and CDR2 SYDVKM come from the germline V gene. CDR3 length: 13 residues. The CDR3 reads CASTGLAYNEQFF. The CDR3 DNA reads TGTGCCAGCACTGGACTAGCGTACAATGAGCAGTTCTTC.

The CDR3 region has the DNA TGTGCCAGCAGCTTAGATTCAGGCGATACGCAGTATTTT. Translation: CASSLDSGDTQYF. J is TRBJ2-3 and V is TRBV7-9; D ambiguous. Looked up from germline, CDR1 is SEHNR and CDR2 is FQNEAQ (reference sequence). V lost 1 base and J 6 bases, leaving 8 bases between the germline ends. CDR3 size: 13 residues.

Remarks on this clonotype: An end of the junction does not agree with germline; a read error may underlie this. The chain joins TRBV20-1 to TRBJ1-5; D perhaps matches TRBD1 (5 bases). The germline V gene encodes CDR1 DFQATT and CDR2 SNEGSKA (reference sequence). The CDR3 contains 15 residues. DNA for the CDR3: TGCAGTGGGAAGCGAAGGGGCTATAGCAATCGGCCCCAGCATTTT. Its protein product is CSGKRRGYSNRPQHF.

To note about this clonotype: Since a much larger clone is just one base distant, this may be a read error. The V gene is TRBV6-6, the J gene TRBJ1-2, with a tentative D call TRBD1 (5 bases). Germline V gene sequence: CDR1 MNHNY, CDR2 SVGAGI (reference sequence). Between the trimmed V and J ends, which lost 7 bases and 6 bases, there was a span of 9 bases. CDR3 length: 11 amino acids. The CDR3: CASIGGDGYTF. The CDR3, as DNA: TGTGCCAGCATCGGGGGGGATGGCTACACCTTC.

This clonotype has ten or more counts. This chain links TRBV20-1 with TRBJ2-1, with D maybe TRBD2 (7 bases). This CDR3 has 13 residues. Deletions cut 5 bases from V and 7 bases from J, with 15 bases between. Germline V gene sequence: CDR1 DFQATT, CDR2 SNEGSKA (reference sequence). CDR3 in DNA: TGCAGTGCTCTGGCGGGGGCGTGGAATGAGCAGTTCTTC. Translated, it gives CSALAGAWNEQFF.

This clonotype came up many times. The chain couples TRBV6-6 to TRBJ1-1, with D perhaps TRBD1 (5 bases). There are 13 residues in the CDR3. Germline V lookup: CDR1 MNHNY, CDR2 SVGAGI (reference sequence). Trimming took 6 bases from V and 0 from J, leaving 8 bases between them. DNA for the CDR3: TGTGCCAGCAGGGGGACGGTGAACACTGAAGCTTTCTTT. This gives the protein CASRGTVNTEAFF.

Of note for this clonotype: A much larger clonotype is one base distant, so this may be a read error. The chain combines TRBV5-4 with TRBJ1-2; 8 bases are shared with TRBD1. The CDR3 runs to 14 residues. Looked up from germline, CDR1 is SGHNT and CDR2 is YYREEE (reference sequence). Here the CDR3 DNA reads TGTGCCAGCAGCTCGAACAGGGGGAGCTATGACTACACCTTC. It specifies CASSSNRGSYDYTF.

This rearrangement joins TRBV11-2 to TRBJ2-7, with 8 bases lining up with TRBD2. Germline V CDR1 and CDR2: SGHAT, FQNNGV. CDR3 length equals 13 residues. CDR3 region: CELLLAVAYEQYF. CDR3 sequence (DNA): TGTGAGCTGCTACTAGCGGTGGCCTACGAGCAGTACTTC.

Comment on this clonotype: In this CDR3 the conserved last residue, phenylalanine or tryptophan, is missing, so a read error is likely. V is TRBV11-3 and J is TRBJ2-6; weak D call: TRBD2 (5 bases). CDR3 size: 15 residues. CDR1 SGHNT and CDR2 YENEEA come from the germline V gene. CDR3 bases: TGTACCAGCAGCCAACGGGGTTCTGGGGCCAACGTCCTGACTTTA. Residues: CTSSQRGSGANVLTL.

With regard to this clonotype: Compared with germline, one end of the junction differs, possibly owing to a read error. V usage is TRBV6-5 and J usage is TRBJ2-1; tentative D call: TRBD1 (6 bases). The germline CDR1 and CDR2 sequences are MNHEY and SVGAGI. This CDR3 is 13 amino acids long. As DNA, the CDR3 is TGTACCAGCAGACCAACAGGGAACAATGAGCAGTTCTTC. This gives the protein CTSRPTGNNEQFF.